Listed below are T cell receptor beta chains from one sample, sequenced in a study of T-cell reconstitution after alpha-beta-depleted transplantation in children. TCRdb recomputed calls from the PCR reads with MiXCR, one row per CDR3 protein. The sample has about 140,000 distinct CDR3 sequences; about 9% are singletons. The material was PBMCs, mostly from graft donor cells, obtained 180 days after TCRalphabeta/CD19-depleted stem cell transplant. The receptors derive from a female patient between 2 and 15 years old who had a stem cell transplant for congenital amegakaryocytic thrombocytopenia, so the T cells may come from the graft donor. CDR3s leave out the opening cysteine and the closing phenylalanine or tryptophan. Fields, in order: clone size, V gene, J gene, CDR3 protein. Part of the rows lack a size; the others show once, few, many or a class for expanded clones.

.	TRBV5-1	TRBJ2-7	ASSGGLLGVIHEQY
many	TRBV20-1	TRBJ2-7	SAYRGFSEQY
many	TRBV5-1	TRBJ2-3	ASSLIQGSTDTQY
.	TRBV20-1	TRBJ2-1	SASARAYSYNEQF
many	TRBV7-3	TRBJ2-7	ASSTDRAPRGEQY
many	TRBV28	TRBJ2-7	ASRPGGGLSYEQY
.	TRBV28	TRBJ2-3	ASSPAGSGTDTQY
many	TRBV25-1	TRBJ2-2	ASSGPFTGELF
many	TRBV5-1	TRBJ2-2	ASSLVGGTGELF
few	TRBV12-3/TRBV12-4	TRBJ2-4	ASSFGRKENIQY
many	TRBV29-1	TRBJ2-3	SVRRETSSTDTQY
many	TRBV28	TRBJ1-3	ASGTAYSGNTIY
many	TRBV20-1	TRBJ1-5	SARTPIGDQPQH
.	TRBV4-1	TRBJ2-1	ASSQGTTSFSGGLNEQF
many	TRBV24-1	TRBJ2-3	ATSDSGGRARPDTQY
.	TRBV3-1	TRBJ1-6	ASSQEGLGPEYPPSPLH
few	TRBV2	TRBJ2-1	AASRGHYNEQF